The clone carrying this T cell receptor beta chain has just a few counts. Its cognate antigen is unknown. The entry originates in a study of T cell clonotyping in hematopoietic cell transplantation. Germline V gene sequence: CDR1 LGHNA, CDR2 YNFKEQ. J was trimmed by 10 bases and V by 4 bases; bases with no gene match: 14. The CDR3 is 17 amino acids. Here immunoSEQ multiplex PCR was the method, and the copy in TCRdb shows in-frame clones only, minus some. The profile shows about 13,000 clones, approximately 92% of them singletons. Findings and limits, study-wide: Recipient TCR diversity dropped after transplant; expanded clonotypes rose from day 30 to 180. Few recipient clonotypes overlapped donors; over 95% were de novo at given depth. No sorting was done, leaving CD4 and CD8 contributions mixed. Graft donor and pretransplant recipient Inverse Simpson Index values predicted broader posttransplant TCR diversity.

This rearrangement joins TRBV4-2 to TRBJ2-1; 12 positions match TRBD2. The sequenced sample consisted of peripheral blood mononuclear cells. This receptor was identified in a man younger than 40 in good health. Some clones in this sample may be carry-over from other donors' samples. This CDR3 reads CASSPYTGTSGRGEQFF. Here the CDR3 DNA reads TGTGCCAGCAGCCCGTATACCGGGACTAGCGGGCGAGGAGAGCAGTTCTTC.